Presented here are 2 T cell receptor beta chains from one specimen sequenced in a study of brain T cells in children with intractable seizures. TCRdb keeps only in-frame clones here, not all; method: immunoSEQ multiplex PCR. The sample holds around 80,000 clones, about 93% seen once. The specimen comprised peripheral blood, sampled at surgery. These TCRs come from a girl between 2 and 10 years old with Rasmussen encephalitis and intractable seizures.

The rearrangement links TRBV5-1 to TRBJ1-5, with D possibly being TRBD1 (6 bases). The CDR3 loop spans 15 amino acids. The V and J ends lost 2 bases and 1 base respectively, with 10 bases between them. Germline V gene sequence: CDR1 SGHRS, CDR2 YFSETQ. The CDR3 nucleotides read TGCGCCAGCAGCTTCAACAGGGCGAGCAATCAGCCCCAGCATTTT. Translation: CASSFNRASNQPQHF.

This chain joins TRBV28 and TRBJ2-3; TRBD1 or TRBD2 may be the D gene (5 bases each). The length of the CDR3 is 14 residues. V dropped 10 bases and J dropped 4 bases, with 18 bases sitting between them. Germline V gene lookup returns CDR1 MDHEN and CDR2 SYDVKM. Here the CDR3 DNA reads TGTGCCACCCCCACCGGGGCGACGGCAGATACGCAGTATTTT. Translated: CATPTGATADTQYF.